This entry features one TCR beta chain sequence. Assay: immunoSEQ multiplex PCR; the TCRdb copy retains only in-frame clones and omits some. This table has a few hundred thousand clones, 82% appearing once. J lost 6 bases, V lost 7 bases, and 7 bases had no gene match. The length of the CDR3 is 12 residues. Germline V gene sequence: CDR1 SGHDT, CDR2 YYEEEE. This sample stems from a study of blood T cell repertoires in COVID-19. Study details: The cDNA or gDNA used as material had been derived from T cells, B-cell-depleted T cells, or PBMCs.

This clonotype originated in an older woman who had recovered from COVID-19. The J gene is TRBJ2-7, the V gene TRBV5-6, with 7 bases matching TRBD2. Sequencing was performed on PBMCs or T cells enriched from blood (not recorded which). The CDR3 nucleotides are TGTGCCAGCGGGAGACTAGCTCGCGAGCAGTACTTC. As protein: CASGRLAREQYF.